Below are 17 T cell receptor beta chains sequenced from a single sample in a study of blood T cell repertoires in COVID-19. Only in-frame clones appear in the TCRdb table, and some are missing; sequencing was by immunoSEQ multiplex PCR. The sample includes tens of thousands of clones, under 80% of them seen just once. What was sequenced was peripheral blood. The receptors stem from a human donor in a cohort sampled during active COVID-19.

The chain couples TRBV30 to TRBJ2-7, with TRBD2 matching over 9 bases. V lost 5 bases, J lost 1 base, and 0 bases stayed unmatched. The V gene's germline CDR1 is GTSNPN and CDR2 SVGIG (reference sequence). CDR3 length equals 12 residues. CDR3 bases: TGTGCCTGGGCGGGGGGGTCCTACGAGCAGTACTTC. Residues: CAWAGGSYEQYF. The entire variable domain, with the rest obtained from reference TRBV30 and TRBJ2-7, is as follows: SQTIHQWPATLVQPVGSPLSLECTVEGTSNPNLYWYRQAAGRGLQLLFYSVGIGQISSEVPQNLSASRPQDRQFILSSKKLLLSDSGFYLCAWAGGSYEQYFGPGTRLTVT.

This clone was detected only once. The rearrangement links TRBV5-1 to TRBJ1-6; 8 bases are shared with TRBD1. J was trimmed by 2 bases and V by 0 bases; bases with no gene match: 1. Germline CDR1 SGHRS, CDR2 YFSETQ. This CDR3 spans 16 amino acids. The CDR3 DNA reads TGCGCCAGCAGCTTGGAACAGGGGGCCTATAATTCACCCCTCCACTTT. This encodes CASSLEQGAYNSPLHF.

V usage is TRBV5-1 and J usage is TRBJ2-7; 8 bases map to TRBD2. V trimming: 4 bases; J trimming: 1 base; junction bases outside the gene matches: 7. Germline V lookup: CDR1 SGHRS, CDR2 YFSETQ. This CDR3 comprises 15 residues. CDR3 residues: CASSPGRGVSYEQYF. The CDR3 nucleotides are TGCGCCAGCAGCCCGGGGCGGGGGGTGTCCTACGAGCAGTACTTC.

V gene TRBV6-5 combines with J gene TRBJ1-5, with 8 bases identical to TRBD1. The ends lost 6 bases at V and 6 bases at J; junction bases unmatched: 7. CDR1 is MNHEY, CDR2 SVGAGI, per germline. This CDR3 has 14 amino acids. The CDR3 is CASRIGQGGQPQHF. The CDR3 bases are TGTGCCAGCAGAATTGGACAGGGAGGTCAGCCCCAGCATTTT.

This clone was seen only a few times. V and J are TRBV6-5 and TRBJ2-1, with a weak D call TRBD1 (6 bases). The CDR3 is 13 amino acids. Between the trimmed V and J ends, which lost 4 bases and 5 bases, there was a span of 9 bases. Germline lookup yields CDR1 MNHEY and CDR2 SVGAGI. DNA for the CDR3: TGTGCCAGCAGTTTATACAGGGACAATGAGCAGTTCTTC. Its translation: CASSLYRDNEQFF.

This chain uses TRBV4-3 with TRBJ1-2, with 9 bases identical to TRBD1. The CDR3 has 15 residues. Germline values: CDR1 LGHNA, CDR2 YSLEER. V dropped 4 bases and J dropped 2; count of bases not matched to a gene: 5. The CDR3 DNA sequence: TGCGCCAGCAGCCCCGGGACAGGGATCAACTATGGCTACACCTTC. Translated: CASSPGTGINYGYTF.

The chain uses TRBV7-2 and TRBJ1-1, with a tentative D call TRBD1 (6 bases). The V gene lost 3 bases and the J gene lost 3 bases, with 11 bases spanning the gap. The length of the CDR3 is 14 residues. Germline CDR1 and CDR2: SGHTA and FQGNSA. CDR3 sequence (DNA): TGTGCCAGCAGCTTGTTGGGGGCGCACACTGAAGCTTTCTTT. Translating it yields CASSLLGAHTEAFF.

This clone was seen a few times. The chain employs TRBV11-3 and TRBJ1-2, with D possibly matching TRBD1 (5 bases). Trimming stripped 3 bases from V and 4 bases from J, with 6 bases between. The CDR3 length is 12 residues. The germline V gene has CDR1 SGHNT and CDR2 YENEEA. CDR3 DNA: TGTGCCAGCAGCTTTCAGGGCTATGGCTACACCTTC. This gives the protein CASSFQGYGYTF.

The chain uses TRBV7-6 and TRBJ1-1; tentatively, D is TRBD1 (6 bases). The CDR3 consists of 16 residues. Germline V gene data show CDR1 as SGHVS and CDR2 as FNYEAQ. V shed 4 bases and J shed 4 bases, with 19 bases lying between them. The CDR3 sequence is CASSWLDRLRSTEAFF. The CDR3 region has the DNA TGTGCCAGCAGCTGGCTTGACAGGCTGCGAAGCACTGAAGCTTTCTTT.

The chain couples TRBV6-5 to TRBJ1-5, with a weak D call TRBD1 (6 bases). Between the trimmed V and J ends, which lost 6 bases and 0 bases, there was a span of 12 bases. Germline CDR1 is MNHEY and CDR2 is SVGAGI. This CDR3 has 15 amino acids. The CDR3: CASRPQGLSNQPQHF. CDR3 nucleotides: TGTGCCAGCAGACCACAGGGTCTTAGCAATCAGCCCCAGCATTTT.

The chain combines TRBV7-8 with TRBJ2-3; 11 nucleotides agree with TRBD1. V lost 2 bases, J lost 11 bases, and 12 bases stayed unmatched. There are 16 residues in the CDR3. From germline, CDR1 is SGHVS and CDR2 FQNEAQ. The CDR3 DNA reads TGTGCCAGCAGCTTATCCTCGGACAGGGGGCGGGACTTGCAGTATTTT. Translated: CASSLSSDRGRDLQYF.

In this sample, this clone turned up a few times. The CDR3 loop reads CSASPGQGTGELFF. CDR3 DNA: TGCAGTGCTAGTCCGGGACAGGGGACCGGGGAGCTGTTTTTT. This chain uses TRBV20-1 with TRBJ2-2; 10 bases line up with TRBD1. V trimming: 3 bases; J trimming: 5 bases; junction bases outside the gene matches: 3. The length of the CDR3 is 14 residues. The germline V gene has CDR1 DFQATT and CDR2 SNEGSKA (reference sequence).

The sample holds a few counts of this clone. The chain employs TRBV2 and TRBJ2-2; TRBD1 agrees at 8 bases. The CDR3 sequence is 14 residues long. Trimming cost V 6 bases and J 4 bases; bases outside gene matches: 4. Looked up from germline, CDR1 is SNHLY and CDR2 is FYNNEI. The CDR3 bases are TGTGCCAGCAGCGCTCAGGGGGCCACCGGGGAGCTGTTTTTT. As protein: CASSAQGATGELFF.

The CDR3, as DNA: TGTGCCAGCAGCCTGGGACAGGGTTTTGAAAAACTGTTTTTT. Its protein is CASSLGQGFEKLFF. The gene calls are TRBV7-9 and TRBJ1-4; 9 nucleotides match TRBD1. The CDR3 sequence is 14 residues long. Germline CDR1 SEHNR, CDR2 FQNEAQ (reference sequence). Trimming at V came to 5 bases and at J to 7 bases, leaving 5 bases not matched to a gene.

This chain's CDR3 is CASSPVSISGANVLTF. CDR3 coding DNA: TGTGCCAGCTCACCAGTCAGTATCTCTGGGGCCAACGTCCTGACTTTC. The chain has TRBV18 and TRBJ2-6, with D unresolved. The germline V gene has CDR1 KGHSH and CDR2 LQKENI. This CDR3 comprises 16 residues. The V and J ends lost 2 bases and 0 bases respectively, with 8 bases between them. The full variable domain, completed using reference TRBV18 and TRBJ2-6, is NAGVMQNPRHLVRRRGQEARLRCSPMKGHSHVYWYRQLPEEGLKFMVYLQKENIIDESGMPKERFSAEFPKEGPSILRIQQVVRGDSAAYFCASSPVSISGANVLTFGAGSRLTVL.

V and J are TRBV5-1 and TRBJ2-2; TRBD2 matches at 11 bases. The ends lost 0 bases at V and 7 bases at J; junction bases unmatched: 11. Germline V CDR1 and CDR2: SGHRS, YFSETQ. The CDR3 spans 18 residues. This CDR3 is CASSLVVLAGAAGGELFF. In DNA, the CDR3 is TGCGCCAGCAGCTTGGTAGTACTAGCGGGGGCCGCTGGCGGGGAGCTGTTTTTT. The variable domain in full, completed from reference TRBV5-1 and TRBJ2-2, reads KAGVTQTPRYLIKTRGQQVTLSCSPISGHRSVSWYQQTPGQGLQFLFEYFSETQRNKGNFPGRFSGRQFSNSRSEMNVSTLELGDSALYLCASSLVVLAGAAGGELFFGEGSRLTVL.

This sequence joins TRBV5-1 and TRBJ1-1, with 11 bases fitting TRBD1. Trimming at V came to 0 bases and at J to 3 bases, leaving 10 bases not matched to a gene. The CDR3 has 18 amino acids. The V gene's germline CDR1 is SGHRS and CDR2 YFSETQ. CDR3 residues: CASSLGITPGQGDTEAFF. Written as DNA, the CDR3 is TGCGCCAGCAGCTTGGGCATAACTCCGGGACAGGGGGACACTGAAGCTTTCTTT.